The clone carrying this T cell receptor beta chain came up a few times. Its antigen is unidentified. MiXCR, run by TCRdb on the reads, gives a single entry per CDR3 protein. The table lists about 400,000 distinct CDR3 sequences, 34% of them singletons. The data belong to a study of T cell repertoires in cytomegalovirus infection. Study context: Public TCR beta signatures were indicative of both CMV infection and a matching HLA type. Findings and caveats of the study: HLA-C-restricted TCR beta clonotypes specific for CMV led the ex vivo response. There were carriers of CMV plus the relevant HLA, and cumulative public TCR beta family frequency identified them.

The length of the CDR3 is 16 residues. Trimming took 5 bases from V and 5 from J; bases not matched to a gene: 10. Germline-derived CDR1 and CDR2 are SGHTA and FQGTGA. The sample consisted of cultured PBMCs, taken from culture after CMV antigen stimulation. The chain carries TRBV7-3 and TRBJ1-1, with 11 bases fitting TRBD1. The receptor was isolated from a human donor in good health (CMV status not recorded). Some clones in this sample may be carry-over from other donors' samples. The CDR3 coding sequence is TGTGCCAGCAGCGATCCGGGACAGGGGGATGGGACTGAAGCTTTCTTT. It yields the protein CASSDPGQGDGTEAFF.